This record covers a single T cell receptor beta chain. This clonotype was picked up many times. The clone's antigen remains unknown. No qualities accompany the bases; no much larger clone lies one base away. These data belong to a study of T-cell memory formation after mild COVID-19 (dated by TCRdb to about 2021). Concerning the study at large: TCR sequence clusters from the two donors were largely donor specific. T-cell clones expanding and contracting after mild COVID-19 in two donors were tracked by longitudinal TCRalpha and TCRbeta repertoire sequencing. The cohort was made up of two young adult volunteers, one female and one male, who were previously healthy. General findings and caveats noted by the study authors: From day 15 to 85, contracting clones showed balanced CD4/CD8 phenotypes, whereas a second wave of clones that expanded from day 15 to 37 leaned towards CD4+. SARS-CoV-2 specificity was not confirmed for the second-wave clones peaking on day 37. Only a couple of mild cases were covered in the study, and larger cohorts including severe cases with pre-infection samples were considered necessary. Some responding clones were detected in pre-infection memory, which suggested that pre-existing cross-reactive memory T cells had joined the SARS-CoV-2 response. Contracting CD4+ clones were found mainly in CM and EM memory subsets, while CD8+ clones were enriched in EMRA.

V and J lose 2 bases and 2 bases, and a span of 7 bases separates them. Its CDR3 holds 13 amino acids, cysteine through phenylalanine. Only the CDR3 DNA stays, 39 bases, in frame from base 1. Taken from the germline V gene, the CDR1 and CDR2 loops are MDHEN and SYDVKM. Ficoll-Paque density gradient centrifugation was the method used to isolate PBMCs. Data came from an Illumina NovaSeq 6000. cDNA libraries for TCRalpha and TCRbeta were prepared by 5'RACE using constant-segment primers, with sample barcodes and unique molecular identifiers added. RNA was extracted from every sample with Trizol reagent. Library amplification was performed in two PCR steps, and a second sample barcode and Illumina TruSeq adapters were introduced in the second step. Libraries were sequenced on an Illumina NovaSeq with 2 x 150 bp paired-end reads. Regarding the original processing steps: Demultiplexing of reads and collapsing into UMI-guided consensus sequences were performed with migec v1.2.7. Using mixcr v2.1.11, the UMI consensuses were aligned to TRA and TRB V and J templates and assembled into clonotypes. A clonotype was counted as expanded or contracted only if both edgeR and NoisET called the change significant, with noise models trained on biological replicates. edgeR calls used a false discovery rate-adjusted p below 0.01 and a log2 fold-change threshold of 1. As an exploratory analysis of dynamics, max-normalized trajectories of the 1000 most abundant clonotypes were examined by PCA with hierarchical clustering. The CD4 or CD8 phenotype of responding clones was assigned using the separately sequenced CD4+ and CD8+ repertoires. TCRdb cleaned the public reads at Q25 with fastp, built clones with MiXCR and kept in-frame beta chains. Every entry covers one CDR3 protein and lists the most common genes and DNA from its rows. These V and J calls are TCRdb output, not the study's own analysis. This sample holds about 27,000 distinct CDR3 sequences; roughly 7.4% were observed only once. Clones ranked in the top ten supply 13% to 15% of the sample.

Sample: PBMCs or a T cell subset sorted from them (not recorded which). The sequence links TRBV28 to TRBJ2-7; matching of 5 bases hints at TRBD2 as the D gene. The sequence came from an adult woman who had mild COVID-19 (a few samples of this study predate the infection). The sample titles of this study are shuffled in the database, so cell type and time point are left out; the donor was told from shared clones. CDR3 reads: CASSLQRTYEQYF. The sequenced DNA is TGTGCCAGCAGTTTACAGCGGACCTACGAGCAGTACTTC.